This T cell receptor (beta chain) comes out of a study of identical twins. This clonotype turned up a few times. Its antigen is as yet unknown. Unique molecular identifiers were in the cDNA, with template-switch universal primer binding. Each CDR3 protein gets one entry after TCRdb re-called the 5' RACE reads with MiXCR. The sample lists 350,000 to 500,000 distinct CDR3 sequences, about a fifth seen once, with around 12% in the top ten. General study results and limits: With beta out-of-frame sequences, excess sharing by twins was weaker. Cross-sectional statistical analysis was relied on for the conclusions, without the same donors being followed.

This CDR3 has 16 amino acids. V shed 0 bases and J shed 9 bases, with 15 bases lying between them. The germline V gene encodes CDR1 MNHEY and CDR2 SVGEGT. The gene calls are TRBV6-2 or TRBV6-3 and TRBJ1-6; weak D call: TRBD1 (5 bases). The receptor was isolated from a man aged 45-60 years in good health. The sample comprised naive T cells sorted from blood. CDR3 protein: CASSYSNSGLASPLHF. The CDR3 DNA reads as TGTGCCAGCAGTTACTCGAATTCAGGGCTCGCTTCACCCCTCCACTTT.